Given below is one T cell receptor beta chain in context. Its target antigen remains unknown. Base-call qualities are not available, and no considerably larger clone is one nucleotide away. The source of the sample is a study of graft-versus-host responses after intestinal transplantation (dated by TCRdb to the early 2020s). For the wider study: The transplants that recipients got were multivisceral, liver-intestinal, or isolated intestinal. Anti-thymocyte globulin induction was given to all recipients, followed by maintenance tacrolimus and steroids for roughly 3 years. Bulk TCR-beta CDR3 sequencing was used to track graft-versus-host and host-versus-graft alloreactive T cell clones in the graft, circulation and bone marrow after intestinal transplantation. To identify alloreactive clones, pre-transplant mixed lymphocyte reaction products were sequenced and compared with unstimulated pre-transplant donor and recipient T cells. A cohort of approximately 23 intestinal transplant recipients, including one retransplant, was enrolled, and a few patients lacking pretransplant specimens were excluded. Donor T cell macrochimerism was defined as a peak of at least 4% donor T cells among recipient peripheral blood mononuclear cells. Instead of going to the commercial service, samples from three later patients were sequenced in-house on an Illumina MiSeq and processed with MiXCR. Here is what the overall study found, with its caveats: The conclusions were limited by the relatively low number and heterogeneity of the intestinal transplant patients. Early after transplant, declines in HvG clones were associated with peak levels of circulating GvH clones. GvH clones were detected in recipient bone marrow, and some appeared earlier in ileal mucosa or blood, consistent with an intestinal mucosal origin. In the allografts of patients with donor T cell macrochimerism, GvH to HvG T cell clonal ratios were high.

According to the study, the label for this sample's time point signals: cells obtained before transplantation from donor or recipient. CD3+CD4+ and CD3+CD8+ populations were FACS-sorted from unstimulated pre-transplant donor and recipient cells taken from spleen or lymph nodes. The library was prepared using the immunoSEQ multiplex PCR assay. In most patients, genomic DNA was isolated using the Qiagen DNeasy Blood and Tissue Kit and sent frozen to Adaptive Biotechnologies for TCR sequencing. High-throughput TCR-beta CDR3 sequencing of genomic DNA from most patients was performed by Adaptive Biotechnologies. In the source study's methods: TCR sequencing data for over 15 patients were retrieved from Adaptive's ImmunoSEQ software; three other patients were processed with MiXCR and VDJtools. To correct CD4 versus CD8 sorting errors, sequences present in both subsets at a frequency ratio below 5:1 were removed. CDR3 nucleotide sequences shared between donor and recipient were removed because their origin could not be assigned. To be classed as alloreactive, a clone needed at least 2-fold expansion over unstimulated cells and a minimum CFSE-low frequency of 0.002% (template counts) or 0.001% (read counts). Clones were considered mappable if detected in sequenced pre-transplant spleen, lymph node, or MLR CFSE-low populations of the donor or recipient. The cumulative frequency of alloreactive clones was calculated as a percentage of all sequences, weighted by copy number. The immuneACCESS repertoire file appears here via TCRdb, limited to in-frame rearrangements. These files lack a portion of the clones; in checked studies, under half of the deficit traces to unresolved V genes, and the cause of the others is not known. The D gene and trimming were derived from the DNA, and the V and J assignments and clone size from that table. The sample table holds approximately 49,000 clones, of which 85% to 95% were seen once. The top ten constitute under 0.25% of the sample.

The starting material was unstimulated CD8+ T cells sorted from spleen or lymph node cells, obtained before transplant. The sequence came from a human donor who was the organ donor for an intestinal transplant.

The CDR3 region: CSAEWSGEQFF. DNA sequence: TGCAGTGCGGAGTGGTCCGGTGAGCAGTTCTTC. The V gene is TRBV20-1 and the J gene is TRBJ2-1; too little of a D gene remains to name it. CDR1 and CDR2, looked up from the germline V gene (reference sequence), are DFQATT and SNEGSKA. V was cut back by 6 bases and J by 9 bases, leaving a gap of 12 bases between them. CDR3 length: 11 amino acids, cysteine to phenylalanine. Of the read, only the CDR3 DNA is kept; its 33 bases are in frame from base 1.